This T cell receptor (beta chain) was captured in a study of T cell responses to AZD1222 COVID-19 vaccine. Study-level points and caveats: None of the repertoires were sampled until the peak T cell response had passed.

The assay was immunoSEQ multiplex PCR, and TCRdb's table has in-frame clones only and misses some. The sample records approximately 220,000 clones, roughly 91% being singletons. A note on this clone: The antigen remains undetermined.

The sequenced sample was peripheral blood, obtained on day 0 of MenACWY control vaccination. This receptor was identified in an adult in good health.

This CDR3 reads CASSRFEGAVNTEAFF. The CDR3 DNA follows: TGTGCCAGCTCGCGTTTCGAGGGGGCGGTGAACACTGAAGCTTTCTTT. This rearrangement joins TRBV18 to TRBJ1-1; TRBD1 aligns across 7 bases. The CDR3 is made up of 16 amino acids. CDR1 and CDR2 (germline): KGHSH, LQKENI. The V gene end was trimmed by 6 bases and the J gene end by 0 bases; junction bases not matched to a gene: 10. Combining the CDR3 with reference TRBV18 and TRBJ1-1 gives the whole variable domain NAGVMQNPRHLVRRRGQEARLRCSPMKGHSHVYWYRQLPEEGLKFMVYLQKENIIDESGMPKERFSAEFPKEGPSILRIQQVVRGDSAAYFCASSRFEGAVNTEAFFGQGTRLTVV.